This T cell receptor beta chain was documented in a study of shared clonotypes between healthy human individuals. CDR1 SGHAT and CDR2 FQDESV come from the germline V gene (reference sequence). The CDR3 runs 16 residues. The V end was cut by 5 bases, the J end by 0 bases, with 16 bases between. TCRdb's table, derived via immunoSEQ multiplex PCR, lists solely in-frame clones and lacks some. Here the sample spans 450,000 to 500,000 clones, around 73% being singletons. About this clone: The antigen is unknown.

Whole-study results and caveats: The diversity represented, both genetic and in exposure history, was limited by few donors.

This chain links TRBV11-1 with TRBJ2-5; D may match TRBD1 or TRBD2 (5 bases each). The TCR comes from a middle-aged woman in good health. Some clones in this sample may be carry-over from other donors' samples. Source material: PBMCs. For the CDR3, the DNA is TGTGCCAGCAGCCCCGGGCCCGGGGCAGACCAAGAGACCCAGTACTTC. Its translation: CASSPGPGADQETQYF. Full variable domain (missing parts from reference TRBV11-1 and TRBJ2-5): EAEVAQSPRYKITEKSQAVAFWCDPISGHATLYWYRQILGQGPELLVQFQDESVVDDSQLPKDRFSAERLKGVDSTLKIQPAELGDSAMYLCASSPGPGADQETQYFGPGTRLLVL.